Presented here are 24 T cell receptor beta chains from one specimen sequenced in a study of identifying expanded T cells in peripheral blood. The method was immunoSEQ multiplex PCR; TCRdb's version includes in-frame clones alone and lacks a portion of them. The sample holds 75,000 to 95,000 clones; approximately 91% are singletons and the top ten take around 2.7%. The sample was blood. Every receptor here comes from a person between 18 and 75 years old in good health.

Only a few counts were recorded for this clone. This sequence joins TRBV28 and TRBJ1-5; D is unresolved. In germline, CDR1 is MDHEN, CDR2 SYDVKM. V was trimmed by 7 bases and J by 8 bases, leaving 3 bases between them. This CDR3 region has 9 residues. The CDR3 nucleotides read TGTGCCAGCATTAAGCCCCAGCATTTT. This translates into CASIKPQHF.

The gene calls are TRBV28 and TRBJ2-7; 14 nucleotides agree with TRBD2. The CDR3 spans 18 residues. J lost 5 bases, V lost 6 bases, and 15 bases had no gene match. Germline CDR1 reads MDHEN; CDR2 reads SYDVKM. CDR3 in DNA: TGTGCCAGCAGGCTACCGGGACTAGCGGGAGATTCTGGGGACGAGCAGTACTTC. It yields the protein CASRLPGLAGDSGDEQYF.

The chain carries TRBV6-5 and TRBJ1-1; weak D call: TRBD1 (5 bases). V dropped 5 bases and J dropped 4 bases, with 14 bases sitting between them. Germline lookup yields CDR1 MNHEY and CDR2 SVGAGI. The CDR3 extends over 14 amino acids. CDR3 sequence: CASSPRAKFTEAFF. The CDR3 bases are TGTGCCAGCAGTCCCAGGGCCAAATTCACTGAAGCTTTCTTT.

This clone was observed a single time. The rearrangement joins TRBV19 to TRBJ2-6, with TRBD1 matching 10 bases. CDR3 size: 17 residues. Germline V gene lookup returns CDR1 LNHDA and CDR2 SQIVND (reference sequence). Trimming cost V 2 bases and J 2 bases; bases outside gene matches: 3. CDR3 bases: TGTGCCAGTAGTATAACGGGGACAGGGGCTGGGGCCAACGTCCTGACTTTC. Translated, it gives CASSITGTGAGANVLTF.

The V call is TRBV12-5, the J call TRBJ2-7; 8 bases are shared with TRBD2. The ends lost 6 bases at V and 4 bases at J; junction bases unmatched: 11. Germline V lookup: CDR1 LGHNT, CDR2 FRNRAP. There are 15 residues in the CDR3. CDR3 protein: CASGSRGSGTYEQYF. CDR3 DNA sequence: TGTGCTAGTGGCTCCCGGGGTAGCGGGACATACGAGCAGTACTTC. Filled out from reference TRBV12-5 and TRBJ2-7, the complete variable domain reads DARVTQTPRHKVTEMGQEVTMRCQPILGHNTVFWYRQTMMQGLELLAYFRNRAPLDDSGMPKDRFSAEMPDATLATLKIQPSEPRDSAVYFCASGSRGSGTYEQYFGPGTRLTVT.

The chain combines TRBV29-1 with TRBJ1-1; no reliable D call. V was pared by 0 bases and J by 5 bases, with 7 bases between. Germline loops: CDR1 SQVTM, CDR2 ANQGSEA. The CDR3 length is 12 residues. The chain's CDR3 is CSVEDQGTEAFF. As DNA, the CDR3 is TGCAGCGTTGAAGATCAAGGGACTGAAGCTTTCTTT.

The rearrangement uses TRBV7-8 and TRBJ2-7; D is ambiguous. The CDR3 is 14 amino acids. Germline-derived CDR1 and CDR2 are SGHVS and FQNEAQ. The germline V and J ends were trimmed by 5 bases and 3 bases, with 14 bases remaining between them. CDR3 protein: CASSPRHEGYEQYF. CDR3 nucleotides: TGTGCCAGCAGCCCCAGACACGAAGGCTACGAGCAGTACTTC.

The chain uses TRBV9 and TRBJ2-3; a possible D gene is TRBD2 (6 bases). V gave up 6 bases and J gave up 2 bases, with 13 bases separating them. The CDR3 covers 14 residues. CDR1 is SGDLS and CDR2 is YYNGEE in the germline V gene. This chain's CDR3 is CASTPGTFTDTQYF. CDR3 sequence (DNA): TGTGCCAGCACCCCCGGGACTTTCACAGATACGCAGTATTTT.

The chain has TRBV5-6 and TRBJ2-1, with D tentatively TRBD1 (6 bases). Germline CDR1 SGHDT, CDR2 YYEEEE. The CDR3 consists of 16 residues. V was clipped by 1 base and J by 3 bases, with 14 bases between them. Here the CDR3 reads CASSLILGQSYNEQFF. The CDR3 DNA is TGTGCCAGCAGCTTGATCCTCGGACAGAGCTACAATGAGCAGTTCTTC.

The chain joins TRBV5-1 to TRBJ1-3; possible D gene TRBD1, 5 bases. The CDR3 is 14 residues long. Germline CDR1 reads SGHRS; CDR2 reads YFSETQ. The V end was cut by 5 bases, the J end by 0 bases, with 9 bases between. In DNA form, the CDR3 reads TGCGCCAGCAGTCGGGACGTCTCTGGAAACACCATATATTTT. Translated, it gives CASSRDVSGNTIYF. Complete variable domain (other parts from reference TRBV5-1 and TRBJ1-3): KAGVTQTPRYLIKTRGQQVTLSCSPISGHRSVSWYQQTPGQGLQFLFEYFSETQRNKGNFPGRFSGRQFSNSRSEMNVSTLELGDSALYLCASSRDVSGNTIYFGEGSWLTVV.

The chain uses TRBV7-6 and TRBJ2-7, with a possible D match to TRBD1 (5 bases). The CDR3 is made up of 14 amino acids. Germline assignment: CDR1 SGHVS and CDR2 FNYEAQ. V dropped 5 bases and J dropped 7 bases, with 18 bases sitting between them. The CDR3 here is CASSPEGAGREQYF. The CDR3 nucleotides are TGTGCCAGCAGCCCCGAAGGGGCAGGGCGAGAGCAGTACTTC.

The CDR3 here is CASSSYVSSYEQYF. CDR3 coding DNA: TGTGCCAGCAGCTCTTATGTAAGCTCCTACGAGCAGTACTTC. The chain has TRBV5-5 and TRBJ2-7; D gene unclear. This CDR3 contains 14 residues. Germline assignment: CDR1 SGHKS and CDR2 YYEKEE (reference sequence). V was shortened by 3 bases and J by 0 bases, with 10 bases between the two germline ends.

The CDR3 DNA sequence: TGCGCCAGCAGCCCAACCCCCGGGGTCTCCTACAATGAGCAGTTCTTC. This encodes CASSPTPGVSYNEQFF. The chain joins TRBV5-1 to TRBJ2-1, with D tentatively TRBD2 (5 bases). CDR1 SGHRS and CDR2 YFSETQ come from the germline V gene. Trimming took 4 bases from V and 0 from J, leaving 14 bases between them. The CDR3 loop spans 16 amino acids.

This sequence joins TRBV5-1 and TRBJ2-3; 12 bases line up with TRBD2. V shed 5 bases, J shed 4 bases, and the junction held 2 bases outside the gene matches. Germline lookup yields CDR1 SGHRS and CDR2 YFSETQ. The CDR3 runs to 14 residues. DNA of the CDR3: TGCGCCAGCAGGCTAGCGGGGGGGGCAGATACGCAGTATTTT. Protein sequence: CASRLAGGADTQYF. The entire variable domain, with the rest obtained from reference TRBV5-1 and TRBJ2-3, is as follows: KAGVTQTPRYLIKTRGQQVTLSCSPISGHRSVSWYQQTPGQGLQFLFEYFSETQRNKGNFPGRFSGRQFSNSRSEMNVSTLELGDSALYLCASRLAGGADTQYFGPGTRLTVL.

The chain combines TRBV27 with TRBJ2-7; D remains unclear. Deletions cut 3 bases from V and 7 bases from J, with 19 bases between. CDR3 size: 15 residues. CDR1 and CDR2 from the germline V gene are MNHEY and SMNVEV (reference sequence). The CDR3 loop is CASSFVANAAREQYF. The DNA for the CDR3 is TGTGCCAGCAGTTTTGTCGCGAACGCCGCTAGAGAGCAGTACTTC.

The chain recombines TRBV9 with TRBJ2-7; 13 bases map to TRBD2. V lost 3 bases, J lost 2 bases, and 2 bases stayed unmatched. The CDR3 loop spans 15 amino acids. Germline V gene lookup returns CDR1 SGDLS and CDR2 YYNGEE. The CDR3 nucleotides are TGTGCCAGCAGCGGGGGACTAGCGGGACCCTACGAGCAGTACTTC. Encoded protein: CASSGGLAGPYEQYF.

V and J are TRBV9 and TRBJ2-5; 7 nucleotides agree with TRBD2. This CDR3 has 16 residues. Germline V gene data show CDR1 as SGDLS and CDR2 as YYNGEE. J was trimmed by 1 base and V by 0 bases; bases with no gene match: 6. In DNA form, the CDR3 reads TGTGCCAGCAGCGTAGTGGGAGGGTCCGCCCAAGAGACCCAGTACTTC. Protein product: CASSVVGGSAQETQYF.

CDR3 nucleotide sequence: TGTGCCAGCAGTGAGGGGGAGACCCAGTACTTC. Translating it yields CASSEGETQYF. The V gene is TRBV2, the J gene TRBJ2-5, with D uncertain. Trimming took off 3 bases at V and 5 bases at J, with 4 bases between the two ends. The CDR3 extends over 11 amino acids. Germline V gene lookup returns CDR1 SNHLY and CDR2 FYNNEI.

The rearrangement joins TRBV7-2 to TRBJ2-1; D is unresolved. Germline CDR1 is SGHTA and CDR2 is FQGNSA. V dropped 8 bases and J dropped 3 bases, with 8 bases sitting between them. The CDR3 has 12 residues. The DNA for the CDR3 is TGTGCCAGCTCCGGCTTCTACAATGAGCAGTTCTTC. Protein sequence: CASSGFYNEQFF.

This clone came up once. The chain couples TRBV2 to TRBJ2-1; maybe TRBD2 (5 bases). This CDR3 spans 12 amino acids. CDR1 SNHLY and CDR2 FYNNEI come from the germline V gene. V lost 7 bases to trimming and J lost 10 bases, with 14 bases between them. The CDR3 coding sequence is TGTGCCAGCAACCCGGACCCGGGGGAGCAGTTCTTC. Its translation is CASNPDPGEQFF.

The rearrangement joins TRBV11-2 to TRBJ2-2; tentative D call: TRBD2 (5 bases). The ends were cut back, 5 bases at V and 6 bases at J, with 13 bases in the middle. The CDR3 covers 14 residues. Germline loops: CDR1 SGHAT, CDR2 FQNNGV. The CDR3 region has the DNA TGTGCCAGCAGCCGCATTAGCGCCGCCGGGGAGCTGTTTTTT. It translates to CASSRISAAGELFF.

V is TRBV5-4 and J is TRBJ2-1; 10 nucleotides align to TRBD1. This CDR3 has 14 amino acids. J gave up 5 bases and V 10 bases, and 9 bases lay outside the gene matches. The germline V gene has CDR1 SGHNT and CDR2 YYREEE (reference sequence). CDR3: CALRGQGGNNEQFF. The CDR3 bases are TGTGCCCTTCGCGGACAGGGGGGAAACAATGAGCAGTTCTTC.

For the CDR3, the DNA is TGTGCCAGCAGTTCCCGAGGGGATGCTGGATCCGAGCAGTACTTC. It translates to CASSSRGDAGSEQYF. The chain carries TRBV9 and TRBJ2-7, with D perhaps given as TRBD1 or TRBD2 (5 bases each). There are 15 residues in the CDR3. Trimming removed 5 bases from V and 6 bases from J, with 21 bases in between. The V gene's germline CDR1 is SGDLS and CDR2 YYNGEE.

The V and J genes are TRBV10-3 and TRBJ1-1; 8 bases line up with TRBD1. CDR1 ENHRY and CDR2 SYGVKD come from the germline V gene. The CDR3 sequence is 13 residues long. With 6 bases clipped from V and 4 bases from J, the junction kept 4 bases outside the gene matches. The CDR3: CAIRDRESTEAFF. Written as DNA, the CDR3 is TGTGCCATCAGGGACAGGGAGAGCACTGAAGCTTTCTTT.